This T cell receptor (beta chain) originates from a study of cytotoxic CD8 clonotypes in ibrutinib-treated CLL. Study conclusions and caveats: Upon ibrutinib response clonality rose, and upon progression it fell back toward baseline.

Of note for this clone: Its antigen remains unidentified.

Generated by immunoSEQ multiplex PCR, the TCRdb table keeps only in-frame clones and is missing some. In the table there are 160,000 or so clones, over 75% of which are singletons. This sequence was found in a human donor with chronic lymphocytic leukemia. Sample: PBMCs, taken at disease progression, from a patient treated with ibrutinib.

As DNA, the CDR3 is TGTGCCAGCAGTTTATCGGCCCCGATCGCGGGGGGCTACGAGCAGTACTTC. Protein: CASSLSAPIAGGYEQYF. The genes are TRBV27 and TRBJ2-7, with 8 positions matching TRBD2. The CDR3 is 17 amino acids. Germline trimming cut 0 bases from V and 3 bases from J; bases unmatched to any gene: 10. Germline CDR1 MNHEY, CDR2 SMNVEV (reference sequence).